This TCR beta chain appears in the sequencing data of a study of shared clonotypes between healthy human individuals. The assay was immunoSEQ multiplex PCR, and TCRdb's table has in-frame clones only and misses some. In the table there are about 1.1 million clones, 60% to 80% of which are singletons. The CDR3 runs 15 residues. Looked up from germline, CDR1 is LNHDA and CDR2 is SQIVND (reference sequence). V was pared by 4 bases and J by 3 bases, with 3 bases of the junction left unmatched. Specimen: memory CD4+ T cells from PBMCs. Described subset: CD45RA-negative fraction. This chain links TRBV19 with TRBJ2-2, with TRBD1 identical over 9 bases. The receptor was isolated from a man younger than 35 in good health. Some clones in this sample may be carry-over from other donors' samples. Here the CDR3 reads CASSRTGVDTGELFF. In DNA, the CDR3 is TGTGCCAGTAGTAGGACAGGGGTCGACACCGGGGAGCTGTTTTTT.